A single T cell receptor (beta chain) is shown here with its context. Its antigen is undetermined. With 60 Vbeta and 13 Jbeta primers, the PCR was carried out. Data came from immunoSEQ multiplex PCR; TCRdb stores just in-frame clones and leaves some out. The sample carries approximately 100,000 clones, about two thirds recorded once. The data are from a study of cytomegalovirus exposure and HLA in healthy donors. Study outcomes and limitations: The study recorded around 160 TCR beta chains that were cytomegalovirus-associated. HLA allele associations emerged for fewer than 20,000 TCR beta sequences in a later analysis, at 0.05 false discovery rate.

Germline values: CDR1 SGHVS, CDR2 FNYEAQ. Trimming stripped 3 bases from V and 1 base from J, with 18 bases between. The CDR3 has 18 residues. The clonotype comes from a human donor in good health. The chain couples TRBV7-6 to TRBJ2-2; TRBD2 is a possible D gene (5 bases). The specimen was PBMCs. This chain's CDR3 is CASSFALWESVNTGELFF. The CDR3 bases are TGTGCCAGCAGCTTCGCCCTGTGGGAGTCAGTGAACACCGGGGAGCTGTTTTTT.